A selection of T cell receptor beta chains follows, all from one sample in a study of blood T cell repertoires in COVID-19. Data came from immunoSEQ multiplex PCR; TCRdb stores just in-frame clones and leaves some out. In the table there are around 200,000 clones, about 84% of which are singletons. The source material was PBMCs or T cells enriched from blood (not recorded which). The receptors here all came from a woman between 40 and 55 years old with acute COVID-19. Both conserved end residues are trimmed from each CDR3. The D gene is left open where the match is weak.

ASSLLLAGGPKDEQF,TRBV5-5,TRBD2,TRBJ2-1
ASSLVRTGTYNEQF,TRBV5-1,TRBD1,TRBJ2-1
ASSDPTRLGQGKKGSYNEQF,TRBV28,TRBD1,TRBJ2-1
ASSFVTGLETQY,TRBV5-1,TRBD1,TRBJ2-5
ASSLWGGNYEQY,TRBV28,TRBD2,TRBJ2-7
SARRNEQF,TRBV20-1,NA,TRBJ2-1
ASSFRGLVVNTEAF,TRBV7-8,TRBD1,TRBJ1-1
ASKRGSSYNEQF,TRBV6-5,NA,TRBJ2-1
ASEMDYGYT,TRBV28,NA,TRBJ1-2
AWSAGTLTTNEKLF,TRBV30,NA,TRBJ1-4
AIRATGENTEAF,TRBV10-3,TRBD1,TRBJ1-1
ASSSYRGPREPQH,TRBV27,TRBD1,TRBJ1-5
ASSEGEERPQH,TRBV6-1,NA,TRBJ1-5
ASTPSSGGSYEQY,TRBV6-5,TRBD2,TRBJ2-7
ASRSTGVDYEQY,TRBV7-8,TRBD1,TRBJ2-7
ASSLTGGSYEQY,TRBV6-2/TRBV6-3,TRBD1,TRBJ2-7
ATRGDGGGTEAF,TRBV24-1,NA,TRBJ1-1
ASSLRGRETQY,TRBV7-3,NA,TRBJ2-5
AWSVRGAVTGELF,TRBV30,NA,TRBJ2-2
ASSIGTANTEAF,TRBV19,NA,TRBJ1-1
ASSVTGLTNTEAF,TRBV28,NA,TRBJ1-1
AINPRAGAYNEQF,TRBV10-3,TRBD2,TRBJ2-1
ASSRGLAGGGQQF,TRBV6-2/TRBV6-3,TRBD2,TRBJ2-1
ASSESYRLTFRELF,TRBV10-2,NA,TRBJ2-2
ASSWGQGVLGETQY,TRBV5-6,TRBD1,TRBJ2-5
ASSIGSTDTQY,TRBV19,NA,TRBJ2-3
ATQNYRVQNTEAF,TRBV19,NA,TRBJ1-1
ASSEGGQDGNTQY,TRBV9,TRBD1,TRBJ2-3
ASSEFRDLGETQY,TRBV10-1,NA,TRBJ2-5
ASSFRQGGRETQY,TRBV28,TRBD1,TRBJ2-5
ASSLGGTGGETQY,TRBV5-6,TRBD1,TRBJ2-5